This paragraph reports one T cell receptor (beta chain). The antigen is unknown. The data are from a study of shared clonotypes between healthy human individuals. Whole-study findings and limits: The low donor count limited represented genetic and exposure-history diversity.

Per the original data handling: Filtering differed for immunoSEQ, which gave only junction sequences without quality scores. The assay was immunoSEQ multiplex PCR, and TCRdb's table has in-frame clones only and misses some. The V and J calls and the clone size are those of that table, but D and trimming were determined from the DNA. The profile shows around 440,000 clones, 75% to 80% of them singletons. J was trimmed by 2 bases and V by 8 bases; bases with no gene match: 4. The CDR3 is 14 amino acids. Germline V gene data show CDR1 as MDHEN and CDR2 as SYDVKM. The chain is built from TRBV28 and TRBJ2-2, with 8 positions matching TRBD1. This clonotype was sampled from a woman in her thirties or forties in good health. Some clones in this sample may be carry-over from other donors' samples. Sample: PBMCs. The CDR3 loop reads CASGGQGNTGELFF. The CDR3 coding sequence is TGTGCCAGCGGAGGACAGGGTAACACCGGGGAGCTGTTTTTT.